The 7 T cell receptor beta chains below were found in one sample sequenced in a study of blood T cell repertoires in COVID-19. Method: immunoSEQ multiplex PCR; TCRdb's copy keeps in-frame clones and lacks some. The sample holds approximately 170,000 clones, approximately 95% seen once. The material sequenced was peripheral blood. Source of these receptors: a woman in her sixties or seventies with COVID-19, enrolled during active disease.

The genes are TRBV4-1 and TRBJ2-1; a possible D gene is TRBD2 (6 bases). CDR3 length: 13 residues. Deletions cut 4 bases from V and 4 bases from J, with 8 bases between. Looked up from germline, CDR1 is MGHRA and CDR2 is YSYEKL. The CDR3 here is CASSRRGYNEQFF. Here the CDR3 DNA reads TGCGCCAGCAGCCGACGGGGGTACAATGAGCAGTTCTTC.

The V and J genes are TRBV7-2 and TRBJ2-7; 10 bases map to TRBD2. CDR1 and CDR2 from the germline V gene are SGHTA and FQGNSA. The length of the CDR3 is 15 residues. Losses at the gene ends were 4 bases for V and 2 bases for J; bases not matched to a gene: 5. The CDR3 nucleotides are TGTGCCAGCAGCTCGGGACTAGCGCCCACCTACGAGCAGTACTTC. It yields the protein CASSSGLAPTYEQYF. Combining the CDR3 with reference TRBV7-2 and TRBJ2-7 gives the whole variable domain GAGVSQSPSNKVTEKGKDVELRCDPISGHTALYWYRQSLGQGLEFLIYFQGNSAPDKSGLPSDRFSAERTGGSVSTLTIQRTQQEDSAVYLCASSSGLAPTYEQYFGPGTRLTVT.

V gene TRBV7-9 combines with J gene TRBJ1-3; 8 nucleotides line up with TRBD1. The germline V gene encodes CDR1 SEHNR and CDR2 FQNEAQ (reference sequence). The CDR3 has 18 residues. V was clipped by 3 bases and J by 0 bases; unmatched bases: 10. This CDR3 is CASSLGTGVPISGNTIYF. The CDR3, as DNA: TGTGCCAGCAGCTTGGGGACAGGTGTACCCATCTCTGGAAACACCATATATTTT.

V gene TRBV5-6 combines with J gene TRBJ2-1; perhaps TRBD1 as D (5 bases). The ends were cut back, 1 base at V and 0 bases at J, with 8 bases in the middle. The germline CDR1 and CDR2 sequences are SGHDT and YYEEEE. This CDR3 is built from 15 residues. The CDR3 reads CASSLFQGSYNEQFF. In DNA form, the CDR3 reads TGTGCCAGCAGCTTGTTCCAGGGCTCCTACAATGAGCAGTTCTTC.

The chain employs TRBV6-5 and TRBJ2-5, with 10 bases aligning to TRBD1. Trimming took 4 bases from V and 5 from J; bases not matched to a gene: 4. CDR3 size: 14 residues. Germline loops: CDR1 MNHEY, CDR2 SVGAGI. CDR3 sequence reads: CASSLTGGVETQYF. For the CDR3, the DNA is TGTGCCAGCAGTTTGACAGGGGGCGTCGAGACCCAGTACTTC.

The V gene is TRBV19, the J gene TRBJ1-2; 8 bases match TRBD1. V dropped 3 bases and J dropped 4; count of bases not matched to a gene: 7. The CDR3 has 15 amino acids. The germline V gene has CDR1 LNHDA and CDR2 SQIVND (reference sequence). The CDR3 loop reads CASSMPRTGSYGYTF. CDR3 coding DNA: TGTGCCAGTAGTATGCCCAGGACAGGGAGCTATGGCTACACCTTC.

The rearrangement joins TRBV19 to TRBJ1-3, with 8 bases that match TRBD1. Germline lookup yields CDR1 LNHDA and CDR2 SQIVND (reference sequence). This CDR3 has 14 residues. Trimming at V came to 6 bases and at J to 4 bases, leaving 5 bases not matched to a gene. CDR3: CASSTQGDGNTIYF. The CDR3, as DNA: TGTGCCAGTAGCACACAGGGGGACGGAAACACCATATATTTT.